This entry is about one T cell receptor beta chain. The antigen remains undetermined. TCRdb used MiXCR to reprocess the 5' RACE reads, holding one entry per CDR3 protein. This table holds approximately 430,000 distinct CDR3 sequences, around 22% found once. The CDR3 is made up of 16 amino acids. Germline CDR1 reads LNHNV; CDR2 reads YYDKDF (reference sequence). This entry belongs to a study of T-cell memory formation after mild COVID-19. Study-wide background: Largely, the TCR clusters proved donor specific. Findings of the study overall: Second-wave clones reaching peak frequency on day 37 lacked confirmed SARS-CoV-2 specificity.

This clonotype was sampled from an adult woman who had mild COVID-19 (a few samples of this study predate the infection). Cell type and time point are not known. The chain is built from TRBV15 and TRBJ2-1, with TRBD2 identical over 11 bases. The tail of the sequence fits TRBJ2-7 better, so the J call may be wrong. Sequencing was done on a sample of PBMCs or a T cell subset sorted from them (not recorded which). For the CDR3, the DNA is TGTGCCACCAGCAGGGTAGGACTAGCGGGTTCCAACGAGCAGTACTTC. Its protein is CATSRVGLAGSNEQYF.